This T cell receptor (beta chain) was recorded in a study of cytomegalovirus exposure and HLA in healthy donors. General study points: Researchers reported from a later analysis that most CMV-associated TCR beta chains appeared HLA-restricted.

On this clone: Its antigen is unknown.

The germline gives CDR1 SGHVS, CDR2 FQNEAQ. This CDR3 comprises 13 residues. V shed 4 bases, J shed 6 bases, and the junction held 2 bases outside the gene matches. Vbeta (60) and Jbeta (13) primers were used in the PCR. Sequencing was performed with immunoSEQ multiplex PCR; in TCRdb, only in-frame clones are kept and a portion is missing. The repertoire has roughly 100,000 clones, around 75% of them found once; the top ten carry 2.5% to 3%. This TCR was recovered from a male donor in good health and CMV-seropositive. Sequencing was carried out using PBMCs. The chain is built from TRBV7-8 and TRBJ1-2; 10 nucleotides match TRBD1. The chain's CDR3 is CASSYGTGDGYTF. DNA for the CDR3: TGTGCCAGCAGCTACGGGACAGGGGATGGCTACACCTTC.